This T cell receptor (beta chain) was recorded in a study of cytomegalovirus exposure and HLA in healthy donors. Study context: T cells numbering around 200 million yielded 117 million unique TCR beta sequences in an earlier analysis. Around 77% of roughly 400 genotyped donors fell in the Caucasian-associated ancestry cluster. Study results and limitations: A later analysis showed HLA-associated TCR beta chains outstripping equally common others in clonal expansion. Roughly uniform depth of sequencing across donors was assumed in presence/absence analyses.

Concerning this clone itself: Its antigen is as yet unknown.

The V and J ends lost 8 bases and 3 bases respectively, with 13 bases between them. The germline V gene has CDR1 MNHNY and CDR2 SVGAGI (reference sequence). This CDR3 spans 14 amino acids. Primers included in the PCR were 60 Vbeta and 13 Jbeta primers. Sequenced by immunoSEQ multiplex PCR; TCRdb stores in-frame clones only, minus some. The table shows around 97,000 clones, with 73% occurring only once. This TCR was recovered from a man aged 40-55 years in good health and CMV-seronegative. Source material: PBMCs. The chain combines TRBV6-6 with TRBJ2-2; D might be TRBD2 (6 bases). CDR3 sequence reads: CASLAAGDTGELFF. The CDR3 DNA reads as TGTGCCAGCTTGGCAGCGGGTGACACCGGGGAGCTGTTTTTT.